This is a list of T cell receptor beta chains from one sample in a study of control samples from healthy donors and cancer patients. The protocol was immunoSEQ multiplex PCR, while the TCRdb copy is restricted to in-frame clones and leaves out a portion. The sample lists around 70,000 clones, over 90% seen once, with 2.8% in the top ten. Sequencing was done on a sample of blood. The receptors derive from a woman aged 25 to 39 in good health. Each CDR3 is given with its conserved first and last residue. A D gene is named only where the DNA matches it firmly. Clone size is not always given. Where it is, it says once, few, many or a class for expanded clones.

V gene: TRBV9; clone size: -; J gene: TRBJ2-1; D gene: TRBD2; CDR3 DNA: TGTGCCAGCAAGAAAGGGGACTACTTGTTCTTC; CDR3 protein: CASKKGDYLFF
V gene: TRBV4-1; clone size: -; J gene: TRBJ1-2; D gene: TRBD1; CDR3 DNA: TGCGCCAGCAGCCAATATACGACAGGGGTCGTTAACTATGGCTACACCTTC; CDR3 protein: CASSQYTTGVVNYGYTF
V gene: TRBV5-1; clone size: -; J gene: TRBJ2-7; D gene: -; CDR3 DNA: TGCGCCAGCAATGAAGGGTACGAGCAGTACTTC; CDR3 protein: CASNEGYEQYF
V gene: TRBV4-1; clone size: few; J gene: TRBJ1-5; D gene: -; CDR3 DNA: TGCGCCAGCAGCCAAGACTGGATGGGGGATCAGCCCCAGCATTTT; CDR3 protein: CASSQDWMGDQPQHF
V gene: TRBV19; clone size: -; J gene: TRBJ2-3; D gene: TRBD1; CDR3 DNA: TGTGCCAGTAGTACGGACAGGGTTGGAACAGATACGCAGTATTTT; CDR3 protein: CASSTDRVGTDTQYF
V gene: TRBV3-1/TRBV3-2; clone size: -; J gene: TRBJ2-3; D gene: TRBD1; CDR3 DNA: TGTGCCAGCAGCCTTTTCCGGGACAGCAAACGAGATACGCAGTATTTT; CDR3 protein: CASSLFRDSKRDTQYF
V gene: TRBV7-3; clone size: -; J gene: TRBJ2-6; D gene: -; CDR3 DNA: TGTGCCAGCAGCTCACAGGTCTCTGGGGCCAACGTCCTGACTTTC; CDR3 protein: CASSSQVSGANVLTF
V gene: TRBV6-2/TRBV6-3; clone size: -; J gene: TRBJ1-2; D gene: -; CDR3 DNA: TGTGCCAGCAGTTACTCGACAGAGAACTATGGCTACACCTTC; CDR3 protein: CASSYSTENYGYTF
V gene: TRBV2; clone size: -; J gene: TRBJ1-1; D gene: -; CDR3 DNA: TGTGCCAGCAAGGGTTACACGGGGGGCACTGAAGCTTTCTTT; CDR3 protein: CASKGYTGGTEAFF
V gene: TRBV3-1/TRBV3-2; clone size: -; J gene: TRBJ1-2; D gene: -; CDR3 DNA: TGTGCCAGCAGCCAAGGCCTAACAGGGCACTATGGCTACACCTTC; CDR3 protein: CASSQGLTGHYGYTF
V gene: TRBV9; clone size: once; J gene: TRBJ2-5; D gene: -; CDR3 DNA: TGTGCCAGCAGCTACGGACAGTCGGAGACCCAGTACTTC; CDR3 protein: CASSYGQSETQYF
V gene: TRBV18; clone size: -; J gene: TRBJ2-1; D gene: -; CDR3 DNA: TGTGCCAGCTCACGCGGGACAGTGAACAATGAGCAGTTCTTC; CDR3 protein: CASSRGTVNNEQFF
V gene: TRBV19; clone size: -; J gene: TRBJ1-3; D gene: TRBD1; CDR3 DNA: TGTGCCAGTAGTAGCGCCGGGACAGGGATAAGAAACACCATATATTTT; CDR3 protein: CASSSAGTGIRNTIYF
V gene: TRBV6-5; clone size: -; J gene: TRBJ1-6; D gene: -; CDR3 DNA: TGTGCCAGCATCTTGACAATCGGTTCACCCCTCCACTTT; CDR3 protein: CASILTIGSPLHF
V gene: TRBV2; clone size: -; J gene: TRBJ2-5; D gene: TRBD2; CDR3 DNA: TGTGCCAGTATACTAGCGGGGCTATTCACGGAGACCCAGTACTTC; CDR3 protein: CASILAGLFTETQYF
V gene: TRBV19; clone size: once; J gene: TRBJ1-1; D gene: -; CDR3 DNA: TGTGCCAGTAGTAGGTTGGCAGGGGAGACTGAAGCTTTCTTT; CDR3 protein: CASSRLAGETEAFF
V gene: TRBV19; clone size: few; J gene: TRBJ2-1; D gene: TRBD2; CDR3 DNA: TGTGCCAGTAGTACTTATAGCGGGGGGGTCTACAATGAGCAGTTCTTC; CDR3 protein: CASSTYSGGVYNEQFF
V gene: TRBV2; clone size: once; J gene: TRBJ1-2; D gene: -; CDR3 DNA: TGTGCCAGCAGTGGGGACTATGGCTACACCTTC; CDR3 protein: CASSGDYGYTF
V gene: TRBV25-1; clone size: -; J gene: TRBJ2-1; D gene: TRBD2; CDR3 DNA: TGTGCCAGCAGTGAAAAGGGACTAGCGGGGAGCCTTGAGCAGTTCTTC; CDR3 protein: CASSEKGLAGSLEQFF
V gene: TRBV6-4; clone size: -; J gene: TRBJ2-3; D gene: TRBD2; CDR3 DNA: TGTGCCAGCAGCCAAACTGGACTAGCCGGTGTAAGAGATACGCAGTATTTT; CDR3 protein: CASSQTGLAGVRDTQYF
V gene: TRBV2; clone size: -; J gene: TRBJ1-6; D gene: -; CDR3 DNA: TGTGCCAGCAGTGCCGGATTCCAGGGCTATAATTCACCCCTCCACTTT; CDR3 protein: CASSAGFQGYNSPLHF
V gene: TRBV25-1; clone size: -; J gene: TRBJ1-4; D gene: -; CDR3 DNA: TGTGCCAGCAGTGGTCTACGTAATGAAAAACTGTTTTTT; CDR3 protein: CASSGLRNEKLFF
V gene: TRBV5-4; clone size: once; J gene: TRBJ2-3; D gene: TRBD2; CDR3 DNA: TGTGCCAGCAGCTCGCCGGGAGGAGCGGGGGGGACAGATACGCAGTATTTT; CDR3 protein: CASSSPGGAGGTDTQYF
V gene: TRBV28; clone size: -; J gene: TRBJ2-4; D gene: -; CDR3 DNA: TGTGCCAGCAGACCCCACGGTCACATTCAGTACTTC; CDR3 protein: CASRPHGHIQYF
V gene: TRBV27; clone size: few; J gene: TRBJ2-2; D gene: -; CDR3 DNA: TGTGCCAGCGGTGGCGGGGAGCTGTTTTTT; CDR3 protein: CASGGGELFF
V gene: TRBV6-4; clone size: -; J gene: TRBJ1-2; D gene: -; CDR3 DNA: TGTGCCAGCAGTGAGAGCCCCGGGTCTGGGGTCTATGGCTACACCTTC; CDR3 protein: CASSESPGSGVYGYTF
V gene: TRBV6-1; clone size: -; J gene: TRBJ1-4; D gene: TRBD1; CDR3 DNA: TGTGCCAGCAGTGAAGCGACAGGGTGGGATGAAAAACTGTTTTTT; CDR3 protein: CASSEATGWDEKLFF
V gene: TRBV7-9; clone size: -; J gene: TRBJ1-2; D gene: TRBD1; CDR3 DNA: TGTGCCAGCAGCTTAGCGCAGGCGACAGGGGGGTACGGCTACACCTTC; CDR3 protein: CASSLAQATGGYGYTF